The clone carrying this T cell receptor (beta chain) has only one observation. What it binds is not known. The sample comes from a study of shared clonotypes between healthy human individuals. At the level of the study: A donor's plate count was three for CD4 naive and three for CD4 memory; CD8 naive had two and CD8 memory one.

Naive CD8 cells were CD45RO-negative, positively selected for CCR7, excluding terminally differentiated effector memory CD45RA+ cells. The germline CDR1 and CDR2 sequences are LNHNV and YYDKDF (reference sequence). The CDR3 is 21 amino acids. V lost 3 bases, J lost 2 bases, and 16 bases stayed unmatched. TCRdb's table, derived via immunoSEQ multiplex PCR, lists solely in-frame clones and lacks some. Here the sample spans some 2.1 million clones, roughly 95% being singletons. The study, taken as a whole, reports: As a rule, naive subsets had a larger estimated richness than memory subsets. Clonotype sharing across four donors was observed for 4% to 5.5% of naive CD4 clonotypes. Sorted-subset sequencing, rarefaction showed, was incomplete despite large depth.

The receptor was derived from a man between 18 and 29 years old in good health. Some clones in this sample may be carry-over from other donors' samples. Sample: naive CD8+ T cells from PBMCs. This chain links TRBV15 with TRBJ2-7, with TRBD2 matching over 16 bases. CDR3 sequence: CATSSSLIPGLAGGTPYEQYF. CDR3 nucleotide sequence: TGTGCCACCAGCAGCAGTCTAATCCCGGGACTAGCGGGAGGGACGCCCTACGAGCAGTACTTC.